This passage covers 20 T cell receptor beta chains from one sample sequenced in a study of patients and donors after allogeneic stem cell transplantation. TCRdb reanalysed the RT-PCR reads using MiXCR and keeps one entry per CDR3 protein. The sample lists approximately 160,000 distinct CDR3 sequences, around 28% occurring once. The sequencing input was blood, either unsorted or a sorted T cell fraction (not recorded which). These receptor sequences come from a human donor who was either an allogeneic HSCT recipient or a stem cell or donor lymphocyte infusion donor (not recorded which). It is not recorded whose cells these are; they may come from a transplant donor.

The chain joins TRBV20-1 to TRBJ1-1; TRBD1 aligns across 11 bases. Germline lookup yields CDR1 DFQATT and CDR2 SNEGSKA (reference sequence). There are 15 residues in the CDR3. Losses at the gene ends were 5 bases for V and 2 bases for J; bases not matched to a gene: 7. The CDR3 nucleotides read TGCAGTGCTCCCCGGGACAGGGGGATCAACACTGAAGCTTTCTTT. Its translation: CSAPRDRGINTEAFF.

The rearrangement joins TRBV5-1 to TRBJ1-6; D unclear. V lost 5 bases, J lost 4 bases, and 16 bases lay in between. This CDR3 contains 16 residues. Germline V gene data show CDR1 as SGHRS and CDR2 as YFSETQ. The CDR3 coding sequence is TGCGCCAGCAGTCAGGACGGGAGGGCTTATAATTCACCCCTCCACTTT. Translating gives CASSQDGRAYNSPLHF.

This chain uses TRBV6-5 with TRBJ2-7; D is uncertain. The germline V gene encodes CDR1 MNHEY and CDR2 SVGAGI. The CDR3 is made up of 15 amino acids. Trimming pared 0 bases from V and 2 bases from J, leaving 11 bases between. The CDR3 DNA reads TGTGCCAGCAGTTACTCGAATGCCCGACCCTACGAGCAGTACTTC. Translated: CASSYSNARPYEQYF.

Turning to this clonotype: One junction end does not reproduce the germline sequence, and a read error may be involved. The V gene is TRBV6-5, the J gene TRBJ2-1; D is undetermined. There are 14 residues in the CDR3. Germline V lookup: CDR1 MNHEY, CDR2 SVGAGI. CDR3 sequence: CASSYSSSYNERFF. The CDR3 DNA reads TGTGCCAGCAGTTACTCGTCCTCCTACAATGAGCGGTTCTTC.

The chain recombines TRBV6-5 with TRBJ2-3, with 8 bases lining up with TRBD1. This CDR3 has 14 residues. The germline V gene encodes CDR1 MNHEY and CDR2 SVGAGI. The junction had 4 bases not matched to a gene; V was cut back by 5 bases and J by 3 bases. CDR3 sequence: CASSRQGRTDTQYF. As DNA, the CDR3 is TGTGCCAGCAGTCGACAGGGGAGGACAGATACGCAGTATTTT.

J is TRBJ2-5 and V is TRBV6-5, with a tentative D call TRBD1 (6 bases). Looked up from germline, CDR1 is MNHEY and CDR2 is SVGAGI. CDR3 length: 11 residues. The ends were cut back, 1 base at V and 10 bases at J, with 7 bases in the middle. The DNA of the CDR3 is TGTGCCAGCAGTTACTGGGGACACCAGTACTTC. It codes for CASSYWGHQYF.

The DNA of the CDR3 is TGTGCCAGCAGTGACCGGGACAGGGGGTTAAGCAATCAGCCCCAGCATTTT. Amino acid sequence: CASSDRDRGLSNQPQHF. This chain joins TRBV12-3 or TRBV12-4 and TRBJ1-5, with 11 bases matching TRBD1. V lost 5 bases and J lost 1; bases outside the gene matches: 7. CDR3 size: 17 residues.

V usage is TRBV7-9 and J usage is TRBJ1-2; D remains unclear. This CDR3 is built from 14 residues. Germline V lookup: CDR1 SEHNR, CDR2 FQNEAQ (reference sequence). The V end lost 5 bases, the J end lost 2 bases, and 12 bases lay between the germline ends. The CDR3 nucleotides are TGTGCCAGCAGCCCCTTAGGAGGGAACTATGGCTACACCTTC. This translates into CASSPLGGNYGYTF.

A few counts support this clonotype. DNA for the CDR3: TGTGCCAGTAACAGGGGTTCCTACGAGCAGTACTTC. Translating gives CASNRGSYEQYF. The rearrangement links TRBV12-3 or TRBV12-4 to TRBJ2-7; TRBD1 agrees at 7 bases. The CDR3 has 12 residues. V lost 9 bases and J lost 1; bases outside the gene matches: 3.

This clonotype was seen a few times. For the CDR3, the DNA is TGCGCCAGCAGCTTGGATGTGGCCTACGAGCAGTACTTC. It is translated as CASSLDVAYEQYF. This rearrangement joins TRBV5-1 to TRBJ2-7; D is uncertain. Between the trimmed V and J ends, which lost 0 bases and 2 bases, there was a span of 6 bases. Germline assignment: CDR1 SGHRS and CDR2 YFSETQ. The CDR3 has 13 amino acids.

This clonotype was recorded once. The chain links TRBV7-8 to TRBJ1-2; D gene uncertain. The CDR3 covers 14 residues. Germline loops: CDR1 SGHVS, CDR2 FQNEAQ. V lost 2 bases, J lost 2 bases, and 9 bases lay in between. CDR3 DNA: TGTGCCAGCAGCTTATTAGGCAGAAACTATGGCTACACCTTC. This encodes CASSLLGRNYGYTF. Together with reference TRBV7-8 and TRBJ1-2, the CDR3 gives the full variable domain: GAGVSQSPRYKVAKRGQDVALRCDPISGHVSLFWYQQALGQGPEFLTYFQNEAQLDKSGLPSDRFFAERPEGSVSTLKIQRTQQEDSAVYLCASSLLGRNYGYTFGSGTRLTVV.

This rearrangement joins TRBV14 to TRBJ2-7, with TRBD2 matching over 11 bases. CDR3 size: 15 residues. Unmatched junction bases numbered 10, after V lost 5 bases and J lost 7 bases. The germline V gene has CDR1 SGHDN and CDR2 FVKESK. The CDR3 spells CASSVTSGKALEQYF. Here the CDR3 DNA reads TGTGCCAGCAGCGTGACTAGCGGGAAGGCCTTAGAGCAGTACTTC.

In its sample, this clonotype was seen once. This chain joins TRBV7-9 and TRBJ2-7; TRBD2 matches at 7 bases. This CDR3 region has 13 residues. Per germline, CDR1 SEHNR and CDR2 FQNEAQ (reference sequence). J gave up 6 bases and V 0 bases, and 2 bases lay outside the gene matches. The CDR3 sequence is CASSLAGGGEQYF. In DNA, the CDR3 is TGTGCCAGCAGCTTAGCTGGCGGGGGCGAGCAGTACTTC.

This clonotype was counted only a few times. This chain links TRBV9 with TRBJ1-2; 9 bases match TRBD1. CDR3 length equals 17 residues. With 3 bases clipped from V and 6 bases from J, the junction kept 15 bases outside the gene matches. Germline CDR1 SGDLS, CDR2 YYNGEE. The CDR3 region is CASSGWDRVLTRDGYTF. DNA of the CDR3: TGTGCCAGCAGCGGCTGGGACAGGGTTCTTACCCGAGATGGCTACACCTTC.

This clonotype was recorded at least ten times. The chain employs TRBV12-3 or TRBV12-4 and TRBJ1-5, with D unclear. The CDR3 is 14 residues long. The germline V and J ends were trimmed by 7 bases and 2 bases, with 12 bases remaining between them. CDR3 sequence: CASTLSSRNQPQHF. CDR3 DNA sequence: TGTGCCAGCACCCTAAGTTCCCGCAATCAGCCCCAGCATTTT.

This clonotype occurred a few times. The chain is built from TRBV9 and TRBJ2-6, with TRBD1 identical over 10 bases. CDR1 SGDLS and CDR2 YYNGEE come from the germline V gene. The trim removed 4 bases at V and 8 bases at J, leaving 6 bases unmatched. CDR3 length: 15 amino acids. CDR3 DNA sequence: TGTGCCAGCAGCCGACAGGGGGCGGGTACCAACGTCCTGACTTTC. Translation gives CASSRQGAGTNVLTF.

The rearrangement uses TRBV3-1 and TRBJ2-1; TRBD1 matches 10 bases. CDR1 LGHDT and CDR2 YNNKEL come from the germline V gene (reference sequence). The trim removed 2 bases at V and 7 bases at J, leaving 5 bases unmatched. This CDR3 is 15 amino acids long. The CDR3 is CASSQRTGGWNEQFF. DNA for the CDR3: TGTGCCAGCAGCCAACGGACAGGGGGTTGGAATGAGCAGTTCTTC.

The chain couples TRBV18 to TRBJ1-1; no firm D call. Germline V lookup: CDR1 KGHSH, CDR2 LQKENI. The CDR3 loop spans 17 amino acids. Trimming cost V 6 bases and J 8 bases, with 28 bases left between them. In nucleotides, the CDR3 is TGTGCCAGCTCGGCCGCTAGGTCTTCTCGTGGCCGGCAGGAAGCTTTCTTT. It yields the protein CASSAARSSRGRQEAFF. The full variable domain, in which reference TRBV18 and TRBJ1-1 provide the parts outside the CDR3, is NAGVMQNPRHLVRRRGQEARLRCSPMKGHSHVYWYRQLPEEGLKFMVYLQKENIIDESGMPKERFSAEFPKEGPSILRIQQVVRGDSAAYFCASSAARSSRGRQEAFFGQGTRLTVV.

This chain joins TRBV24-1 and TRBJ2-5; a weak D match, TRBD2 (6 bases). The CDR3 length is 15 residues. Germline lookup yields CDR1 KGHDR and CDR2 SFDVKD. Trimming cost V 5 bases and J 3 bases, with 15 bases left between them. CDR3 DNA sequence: TGTGCCACCAGTGTCATGGGAGGCGGGGAAGAGACCCAGTACTTC. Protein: CATSVMGGGEETQYF.

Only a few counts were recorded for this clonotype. CDR3 coding DNA: TGTGCCAGCAGTTTACCAGGGTTGGGGGAGCTGTTTTTT. This translates into CASSLPGLGELFF. The rearrangement links TRBV12-3 or TRBV12-4 to TRBJ2-2, with D perhaps matching TRBD1 (5 bases). This CDR3 comprises 13 residues. Trimming stripped 2 bases from V and 8 bases from J, with 9 bases between.